This T cell receptor (beta chain) was observed in a study of blood T cell repertoires in COVID-19. Germline CDR1 LGHNA, CDR2 YSLEER. This CDR3 comprises 14 residues. Trimming stripped 0 bases from V and 7 bases from J, with 10 bases between. Per the authors' pipeline: Reference gene primer amplification gave nucleated cell count estimates. Sequenced by immunoSEQ multiplex PCR; TCRdb stores in-frame clones only, minus some. For V, J and clone size, that table is used; D and trimming come from the DNA. The profile shows 69,000 or so clones, about four fifths of them singletons. What was sequenced was peripheral blood. The chain joins TRBV4-3 to TRBJ2-1, with a possible D match to TRBD1 (6 bases). The receptor was isolated from a man between 45 and 60 years old with COVID-19, enrolled during active disease. The CDR3 region has the DNA TGCGCCAGCAGCCAAGATGAAAGGGGGAATGAGCAGTTCTTC. Residues: CASSQDERGNEQFF.